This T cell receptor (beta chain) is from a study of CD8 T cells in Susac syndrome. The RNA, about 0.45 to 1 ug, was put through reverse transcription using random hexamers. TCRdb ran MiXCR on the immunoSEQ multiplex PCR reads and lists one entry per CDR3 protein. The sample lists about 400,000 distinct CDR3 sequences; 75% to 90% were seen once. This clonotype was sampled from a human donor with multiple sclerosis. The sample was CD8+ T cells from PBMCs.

CDR3 DNA sequence: TGTGCCAGCTCACTAACCGGGACTAGCCCAGATACGCAGTATTTT. Translating it yields CASSLTGTSPDTQYF. The J gene is TRBJ2-3, the V gene TRBV18; TRBD2 matches at 9 bases. V lost 4 bases to trimming and J lost 4 bases; unmatched junction nucleotides: 6. CDR1 and CDR2 from the germline V gene are KGHSH and LQKENI. The CDR3 runs 15 residues.